The present T cell receptor beta chain was sequenced within a study of blood T cell repertoires in COVID-19. Method: immunoSEQ multiplex PCR; TCRdb's copy keeps in-frame clones and lacks some. The sample shows roughly 250,000 clones, approximately 90% of them seen only once. Cohort placement rested on clinical history that participants reported themselves. Sequenced: PBMCs or T cells enriched from blood (not recorded which). This TCR derives from a woman aged 35 to 49 with acute COVID-19.

CDR3 sequence (DNA): TGTGCCATCAGTGAGTTCCAGCGTGAGGAAGCTTTCTTT. This gives the protein CAISEFQREEAFF. J is TRBJ1-1 and V is TRBV10-3; no reliable D call. V lost 1 base and J 8 bases, leaving 11 bases between the germline ends. The CDR3 contains 13 residues. Germline V gene sequence: CDR1 ENHRY, CDR2 SYGVKD.